This T cell receptor (beta chain) emerged from a study of PD-1 blockade in classical Hodgkin lymphoma. Time point given: cycle 4 day 1 (C4D1), after 6 weeks of nivolumab. Every patient experienced relapse after autologous stem cell transplantation, and brentuximab vedotin exposure varied. The table came from immunoSEQ multiplex PCR; TCRdb's copy has only in-frame clones and leaves some out. The sample records tens of thousands of clones, around nine tenths being singletons. Trimming cost V 3 bases and J 5 bases, with 8 bases left between them. CDR3 length: 12 amino acids. Germline values: CDR1 SGHDT, CDR2 YYEEEE.

The receptor was derived from a human donor with classical Hodgkin lymphoma. This material consisted of peripheral blood mononuclear cells (PBMCs), taken before the fourth cycle of nivolumab. The V call is TRBV5-6, the J call TRBJ2-5; no clear D gene. CDR3 DNA: TGTGCCAGCAGCTACGGAGAGGAGACCCAGTACTTC. Its protein is CASSYGEETQYF.